This T cell receptor gamma chain was identified in a study of γδ T cells in repeated Plasmodium falciparum infection. On the study more broadly: Samples were taken at baseline, before some infections, and 21 days after each.

This clone was seen repeatedly, ten times or more. TCRdb redid the clone calls on the multiplex PCR reads with CATT. This repertoire shows over 25,000 gamma-chain clones, less than 3.5% found once; its top ten account for approximately 30%. The TCR originated in a pool of human donors (malaria-infected and uninfected, not separated). The sample taken for sequencing was gamma-delta T cells from blood.

The CDR3 nucleotides read TGTGCCACCTGGGATGGACTAGAGCGGATGCACGATCCTTATTATAAGAAACTCTTT. Translated: CATWDGLERMHDPYYKKLF. This chain joins TRGV4 and TRGJ1 or TRGJ2. Trimming took 1 base from V and 3 from J; bases not matched to a gene: 21. The CDR3 has 19 residues. The germline gives CDR1 EGSTGY, CDR2 YDSYTSSV.